This passage covers 30 T cell receptor beta chains from one sample sequenced in a study of T cells in Graves' hyperthyroidism and ophthalmopathy. RNA transcripts provided the source from which TCR beta CDR3 regions were amplified. First-round RT-PCR targeting the TCR CDR3 was performed with the HTBI primer set. Each CDR3 protein gets one entry after TCRdb re-called the multiplex PCR reads with MiXCR. The sample yields roughly 500,000 distinct CDR3 sequences, about 24% seen once. Sequenced sample: blood. Receptors originate from a young woman with Graves' ophthalmopathy.

This clonotype was recorded at least ten times. The chain recombines TRBV6-1 with TRBJ2-7; TRBD1 agrees at 9 bases. J gave up 0 bases and V 8 bases, and 2 bases lay outside the gene matches. Germline V gene data show CDR1 as MNHNS and CDR2 as SASEGT. The CDR3 is 13 amino acids. The CDR3 nucleotides read TGTGCCAGCGACAGGGGGTACTCCTACGAGCAGTACTTC. Translating gives CASDRGYSYEQYF.

This clonotype was seen repeatedly, ten times or more. The chain is built from TRBV2 and TRBJ2-5; 9 positions match TRBD2. The CDR3 has 16 amino acids. V shed 7 bases, J shed 7 bases, and the junction held 16 bases outside the gene matches. CDR1 and CDR2 (germline): SNHLY, FYNNEI. CDR3 region: CASTSSGGGPRLTQYF. In DNA, the CDR3 is TGTGCCAGCACCAGTAGCGGGGGAGGACCCCGATTGACCCAGTACTTC.

This chain joins TRBV9 and TRBJ2-7, with 7 bases lining up with TRBD1. The CDR3 has 16 residues. Germline V gene data show CDR1 as SGDLS and CDR2 as YYNGEE. The V segment lost 0 bases and the J segment 5 bases; nucleotides outside the gene matches: 11. The CDR3 DNA sequence: TGTGCCAGCAGCGTAGAGGTATTAGGGCAGGGGGACGAGCAGTACTTC. It specifies CASSVEVLGQGDEQYF.

This clonotype has ten or more counts. The chain links TRBV24-1 to TRBJ1-5; the D gene is possibly TRBD1 (5 bases). V lost 0 bases and J 7 bases, leaving 9 bases between the germline ends. The CDR3 has 14 residues. Looked up from germline, CDR1 is KGHDR and CDR2 is SFDVKD. CDR3 region: CATSDLDWGQPQHF. CDR3 bases: TGTGCCACCAGTGATTTGGATTGGGGCCAGCCCCAGCATTTT.

This clonotype was detected ten times or more. The V and J genes are TRBV6-1 and TRBJ1-5; 7 nucleotides match TRBD1. V shed 6 bases, J shed 3 bases, and the junction held 5 bases outside the gene matches. Germline V gene sequence: CDR1 MNHNS, CDR2 SASEGT. The CDR3 extends over 14 amino acids. The CDR3 coding sequence is TGTGCCAGCAGCGAGACAGGGTTCAATCAGCCCCAGCATTTT. This gives the protein CASSETGFNQPQHF.

This clonotype was recorded many times. The chain uses TRBV20-1 and TRBJ2-2, with a weak D call TRBD1 (5 bases). V lost 6 bases and J lost 0, with 8 bases in between. The CDR3 sequence is 13 residues long. Germline loops: CDR1 DFQATT, CDR2 SNEGSKA (reference sequence). The CDR3 DNA follows: TGCAGTGCCGCAGGGCCGAACACCGGGGAGCTGTTTTTT. It encodes CSAAGPNTGELFF.

This clonotype was found a few times. For the CDR3, the DNA is TGTGCCACTGCCCGTAGCGGGCCCTACGAGCAGTACTTC. This encodes CATARSGPYEQYF. The genes are TRBV11-2 and TRBJ2-7; 7 bases line up with TRBD2. V was pared by 10 bases and J by 2 bases, with 8 bases of the junction left unmatched. Germline CDR1 SGHAT, CDR2 FQNNGV. The CDR3 totals 13 residues.

V gene TRBV6-2 or TRBV6-3 combines with J gene TRBJ1-5; TRBD1 agrees at 10 bases. Germline V gene data show CDR1 as MNHEY and CDR2 as SVGEGT. V shed 0 bases, J shed 0 bases, and the junction held 5 bases outside the gene matches. There are 18 residues in the CDR3. CDR3 DNA: TGTGCCAGCAGTTACTCCAGGACAGGGGGGAATAGCAATCAGCCCCAGCATTTT. Amino acids: CASSYSRTGGNSNQPQHF.

This clonotype was picked up many times. The rearrangement uses TRBV5-4 and TRBJ1-1; D is ambiguous. The CDR3 consists of 17 residues. Trimming shortened V by 0 bases and J by 0 bases, and 15 bases separated the two germline ends. Per the germline V gene, CDR1 is SGHNT and CDR2 is YYREEE (reference sequence). The CDR3 reads CASSLDDAGRMNTEAFF. For the CDR3, the DNA is TGTGCCAGCAGCTTGGACGATGCGGGAAGAATGAACACTGAAGCTTTCTTT.

This clonotype was seen ten or more times. The chain combines TRBV11-1 with TRBJ2-7; 7 bases are shared with TRBD1. The CDR3 sequence is 14 residues long. V gave up 6 bases and J gave up 4 bases; unmatched junction bases: 9. Germline CDR1 reads SGHAT; CDR2 reads FQDESV (reference sequence). The CDR3 DNA sequence: TGTGCCAGCAGACGTGACAGGGTAGGATACGAGCAGTACTTC. Translation gives CASRRDRVGYEQYF.

The J gene is TRBJ2-7, the V gene TRBV28, with 7 bases fitting TRBD1. The J segment lost 2 bases and the V segment lost 4 bases, leaving 8 bases of the junction unmatched. The CDR3 has 15 residues. Germline assignment: CDR1 MDHEN and CDR2 SYDVKM. CDR3: CASSSNGQATYEQYF. The CDR3 DNA is TGTGCCAGCAGTTCAAATGGACAGGCCACCTACGAGCAGTACTTC.

Ten or more counts support this clonotype. The rearrangement joins TRBV6-5 to TRBJ1-3; D may be TRBD1 (6 bases). The CDR3 sequence is 14 residues long. Trimming left V 5 bases short and J 1 base short, with 9 bases between. Germline V CDR1 and CDR2: MNHEY, SVGAGI. The CDR3 sequence is CASSRTVSGNTIYF. Here the CDR3 DNA reads TGTGCCAGCAGTCGGACAGTATCTGGAAACACCATATATTTT.

The table lists this clonotype with many counts. The V and J genes are TRBV28 and TRBJ1-5, with D possibly TRBD1 on 5 matching bases. Germline lookup yields CDR1 MDHEN and CDR2 SYDVKM. The CDR3 totals 17 residues. Trimming took 4 bases from V and 4 from J, leaving 20 bases between them. CDR3 region: CASSSYSLGDPNQPQHF. CDR3 DNA: TGTGCCAGCAGTTCATATTCCCTGGGGGATCCTAATCAGCCCCAGCATTTT.

This clonotype came up a few times. This rearrangement joins TRBV7-2 to TRBJ1-2; D remains ambiguous. Between the trimmed V and J ends, which lost 10 bases and 4 bases, there was a span of 13 bases. The CDR3 extends over 12 amino acids. From germline, CDR1 is SGHTA and CDR2 FQGNSA. The CDR3 sequence is CATAGSTYGYTF. The CDR3, as DNA: TGTGCCACAGCGGGTTCTACCTATGGCTACACCTTC.

At least ten counts were recorded for this clonotype. The CDR3 sequence is CASSLAWDGTGELFF. The DNA of the CDR3 is TGTGCCAGCAGCTTAGCCTGGGACGGCACCGGGGAGCTGTTTTTT. V and J are TRBV7-8 and TRBJ2-2; possibly TRBD1 or TRBD2 for D (5 bases each). V was cut by 0 bases and J by 4 bases, with 9 bases left in between. Germline assignment: CDR1 SGHVS and CDR2 FQNEAQ. This CDR3 spans 15 amino acids.

This chain links TRBV12-3 or TRBV12-4 with TRBJ1-5; 10 nucleotides agree with TRBD1. The CDR3 length is 17 residues. The V segment lost 2 bases and the J segment 6 bases; nucleotides outside the gene matches: 10. The CDR3 reads CASSLKKGQGVGQPQHF. In DNA, the CDR3 is TGTGCCAGCAGTTTAAAGAAAGGACAGGGGGTGGGTCAGCCCCAGCATTTT.

This clonotype has ten or more counts. The rearrangement links TRBV12-3 or TRBV12-4 to TRBJ1-5; TRBD1 agrees at 7 bases. After removal of 3 bases from V and 4 bases from J, the junction contained 6 bases not matched to a gene. The CDR3 is 15 residues long. CDR3 coding DNA: TGTGCCAGCAGTTTGGGCAGGGGGTTAAATCAGCCCCAGCATTTT. Encoded protein: CASSLGRGLNQPQHF.

This chain uses TRBV4-1 with TRBJ2-4; D not certain. Per the germline V gene, CDR1 is MGHRA and CDR2 is YSYEKL. This CDR3 is 15 amino acids long. V lost 6 bases and J 1 base, leaving 13 bases between the germline ends. The CDR3, as DNA: TGCGCCAGCAGGAGGACCCCAGAGGCCAAAAACATTCAGTACTTC. This gives the protein CASRRTPEAKNIQYF.

The sample holds many counts of this clonotype. The rearrangement joins TRBV12-3 or TRBV12-4 to TRBJ1-1; a possible D gene is TRBD1 (5 bases). The CDR3 spans 13 residues. The V gene lost 6 bases and the J gene lost 5 bases, with 13 bases spanning the gap. CDR3 loop: CASSLGGGTEAFF. CDR3 DNA sequence: TGTGCCAGCAGCTTGGGGGGTGGGACTGAAGCTTTCTTT.

This clonotype appeared once. V usage is TRBV28 and J usage is TRBJ2-7; no clear D gene. This CDR3 has 15 residues. Trimming stripped 6 bases from V and 6 bases from J, with 21 bases between. Germline V gene data show CDR1 as MDHEN and CDR2 as SYDVKM. The CDR3 is CASSSLGGPSGEQYF. CDR3 DNA: TGTGCCAGCAGCTCCCTAGGCGGACCATCGGGCGAGCAGTACTTC.

This clonotype was seen many times. The chain carries TRBV28 and TRBJ2-6; D is perhaps TRBD2 (6 bases). V dropped 3 bases and J dropped 0 bases, with 12 bases sitting between them. The germline V gene encodes CDR1 MDHEN and CDR2 SYDVKM. This CDR3 is built from 17 residues. CDR3 sequence: CASSFREHVSGANVLTF. CDR3 DNA sequence: TGTGCCAGCAGTTTTCGGGAGCACGTCTCTGGGGCCAACGTCCTGACTTTC.

This clonotype has a handful of counts. This chain links TRBV6-1 with TRBJ1-1; weak D call: TRBD1 (5 bases). CDR3 length equals 13 residues. Trimming shortened V by 4 bases and J by 6 bases, and 12 bases separated the two germline ends. Germline V gene data show CDR1 as MNHNS and CDR2 as SASEGT. The CDR3 bases are TGTGCCAGCAGTGTTTCAGGGTTCGCTGAAGCTTTCTTT. Translation: CASSVSGFAEAFF.

V and J are TRBV28 and TRBJ1-6; TRBD1 is a possible D gene (6 bases). V lost 3 bases to trimming and J lost 9 bases, with 15 bases between them. The CDR3 contains 15 residues. CDR1 MDHEN and CDR2 SYDVKM come from the germline V gene. In nucleotides, the CDR3 is TGTGCCAGCAGTTTGGTGGCCCAGGGGATTTCACCCCTCCACTTT. It codes for CASSLVAQGISPLHF.

The V call is TRBV6-1, the J call TRBJ1-5; D ambiguous. CDR3 length equals 15 residues. V lost 1 base and J lost 0, with 7 bases in between. Germline V lookup: CDR1 MNHNS, CDR2 SASEGT. The CDR3 nucleotides are TGTGCCAGCAGTGAAGGGGCACTTAGCAATCAGCCCCAGCATTTT. It yields the protein CASSEGALSNQPQHF.

This clonotype was seen a few times. The V call is TRBV4-1, the J call TRBJ1-1; D uncertain. This CDR3 is 16 amino acids long. The germline CDR1 and CDR2 sequences are MGHRA and YSYEKL. V gave up 0 bases and J gave up 0 bases, with 11 bases separating them. CDR3 nucleotide sequence: TGCGCCAGCAGCCAAGATTTAAACCGGGTGAACACTGAAGCTTTCTTT. Translating gives CASSQDLNRVNTEAFF.

The chain links TRBV19 to TRBJ2-7; D perhaps matches TRBD2 (5 bases). Per the germline V gene, CDR1 is LNHDA and CDR2 is SQIVND (reference sequence). The CDR3 loop spans 13 amino acids. V was cut by 1 base and J by 5 bases, with 9 bases left in between. The CDR3 loop reads CASSIGSRDEQYF. In DNA form, the CDR3 reads TGTGCCAGTAGTATAGGATCGAGGGACGAGCAGTACTTC.

This clonotype was observed a handful of times. The V and J genes are TRBV3-1 and TRBJ1-1; D unclear. V lost 2 bases, J lost 4 bases, and 8 bases lay in between. The CDR3 is made up of 13 amino acids. Germline V gene lookup returns CDR1 LGHDT and CDR2 YNNKEL (reference sequence). This CDR3 reads CASSQSPGTEAFF. In DNA, the CDR3 is TGTGCCAGCAGCCAATCTCCGGGCACTGAAGCTTTCTTT.

The table lists this clonotype with a few counts. This rearrangement joins TRBV30 to TRBJ1-2, with a tentative D call TRBD1 (6 bases). Per the germline V gene, CDR1 is GTSNPN and CDR2 is SVGIG (reference sequence). CDR3 length: 12 amino acids. Trimming removed 2 bases from V and 4 bases from J, with 8 bases in between. This chain's CDR3 is CAWSPDSYGYTF. CDR3 DNA: TGTGCCTGGAGTCCGGACAGCTATGGCTACACCTTC.

This clonotype was recorded many times. This chain connects TRBV19 to TRBJ1-1, with no clear D. Deletions cut 7 bases from V and 0 bases from J, with 15 bases between. The CDR3 runs to 15 residues. Germline CDR1 LNHDA, CDR2 SQIVND (reference sequence). CDR3 nucleotides: TGTGCCAGTATGGGGATTTCTTCCATGAACACTGAAGCTTTCTTT. It codes for CASMGISSMNTEAFF.

Concerning this clonotype itself: At one end, the junction sequence differs from germline, possibly due to a read error. This chain links TRBV7-3 with TRBJ2-5; TRBD2 aligns across 7 bases. This CDR3 spans 14 amino acids. CDR1 and CDR2 from the germline V gene are SGHTA and FQGTGA. CDR3 residues: CASSPGTNQETLYF. CDR3 coding DNA: TGTGCCAGCAGTCCCGGGACTAACCAAGAGACCCTGTACTTC.